This record concerns one TCR beta chain sequence. There is no known antigen for this receptor. Base-call qualities are not available, and no considerably larger clone is one nucleotide away. The roughly 39 donors, aged about 6 to 100 years, were systemically healthy Caucasian individuals from Russia. Each donor gave 8 to 10 milliliters of peripheral blood, collected into EDTA-treated Vacutainer tubes. PBMCs were isolated by Ficoll-Paque density-gradient centrifugation, with at least 6 million obtained per sample. Trizol reagent was used to extract total RNA from the PBMCs, yielding at least 5.5 micrograms per sample. For every donor, an aliquot of PBMCs went through flow cytometry to measure the percentages of naive CD45RAhigh/CD27high T cells. Library method: 5' RACE. The instrument was an Illumina HiSeq 2500. A second PCR of roughly 7 to 11 cycles was performed with a sample-barcoded 5' primer and a J-beta primer mix. A template-switch 5' adaptor carrying 12 random nucleotides introduced a unique molecular identifier onto each TCR beta cDNA molecule. Each sample yielded at least 3 million CDR3-containing paired-end reads. All of the RNA was converted into first-strand cDNA using the Mint cDNA synthesis kit, with a TRBC-specific oligonucleotide serving as the primer. After uracil-DNA glycosylase treatment, a first 18-cycle PCR used universal primers M1SS and BC2_uni_R on all cDNA. The source study handled its data this way. Normalization of each sample was performed by random selection of 1 million high-quality reads, each carrying a distinct molecular identifier. Reads sharing molecular identifiers were discarded rather than binned into consensus sequences. MiTCR, with a Q25 quality threshold and the strictest error-elimination algorithm, was used for CDR3 identification, clonotype clustering and error correction. A nonparametric unseen species model with Euler transformation was used to estimate lower-bound total TCR beta diversity. TCRdb handled the public reads itself, with Q25 trimming in fastp and clone calling in MiXCR, and kept productive beta chains. Records with the same CDR3 protein are collapsed into one entry carrying the most frequent genes and DNA. TCRdb assigned the V and J calls; the authors' analysis was not used. This sample is represented by approximately 1,000,000 distinct CDR3 sequences; more than 35% of them were singletons. In total, the top ten clones hold about 19% of the sample.

The data derive from a study of blood T cells in healthy people across ages (dated by TCRdb to about 2015). Background for the entire study: In model experiments, template switching captured roughly one uniquely barcoded TCR beta cDNA molecule for every two T cells. The study measured age-related changes in TCR beta repertoire diversity using deep sequencing normalized with unique cDNA molecular identifiers. The donors were divided into four age groups: young (average approximately 16 years), middle-aged (approximately 41), aged (roughly 60) and long-lived (82). To avoid experimental bias, donors of different ages were distributed randomly across sequencing lanes. Using the same blood draw, the study looked at two additional independent replicas of 1 million unique cDNA reads for two donors, one aged 18 to 30 and the other aged 80 or older. Study-wide conclusions, independent of this receptor: Donor CMV infection status was unknown, potentially confounding age-related changes in expanded clonotypes. Because profiling used bulk unsorted PBMCs, naive and antigen-experienced compartments could not be compared conclusively. Observed TCR beta diversity per million T cells fell roughly linearly with age, and a significant reduction was already apparent by age around 44. Compared with the aged group, more naive CD4+ T cells, fewer expanded clones and increased TCR diversity were shown by the long-lived group, suggesting age selection. The percentage of naive T cells measured by flow cytometry correlated strongly with observed TCR beta diversity. Estimates of total diversity based on one million sequenced T cells were considered lower bounds and underestimates.

Measured from the cysteine to the phenylalanine, the CDR3 is 14 residues long. The entry retains the CDR3 DNA only, 42 bases that are in frame from base 1. The junction shows trimming of 2 bases on V and 5 bases on J, plus 9 bases between the germline ends. Looking up the germline V gene yields CDR1 MNHEY and CDR2 SVGAGI. The sequence links TRBV6-5 to TRBJ1-4; the D region possibly corresponds to TRBD1 (6 bases align). The receptor was isolated from a woman in her sixties or seventies in good health. Source material: blood. The CDR3 protein sequence reads: CASSYGQKNEKLFF. The base sequence is TGTGCCAGCAGTTACGGACAGAAGAATGAAAAACTGTTTTTT.